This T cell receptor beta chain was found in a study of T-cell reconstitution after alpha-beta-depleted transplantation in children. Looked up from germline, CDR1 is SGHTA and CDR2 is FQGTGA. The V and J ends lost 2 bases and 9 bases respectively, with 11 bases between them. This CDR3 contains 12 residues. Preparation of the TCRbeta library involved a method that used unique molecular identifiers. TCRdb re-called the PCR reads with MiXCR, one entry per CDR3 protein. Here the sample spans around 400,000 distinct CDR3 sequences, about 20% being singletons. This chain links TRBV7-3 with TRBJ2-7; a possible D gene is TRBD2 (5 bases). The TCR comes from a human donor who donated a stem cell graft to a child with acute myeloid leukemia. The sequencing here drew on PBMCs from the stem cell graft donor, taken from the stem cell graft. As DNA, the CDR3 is TGTGCCAGCAGCTTACCAGGAGGACCGCAGTACTTC. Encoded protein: CASSLPGGPQYF. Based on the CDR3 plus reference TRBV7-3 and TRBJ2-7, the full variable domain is GAGVSQTPSNKVTEKGKYVELRCDPISGHTALYWYRQSLGQGPEFLIYFQGTGAADDSGLPNDRFFAVRPEGSVSTLKIQRTERGDSAVYLCASSLPGGPQYFGPGTRLTVT.